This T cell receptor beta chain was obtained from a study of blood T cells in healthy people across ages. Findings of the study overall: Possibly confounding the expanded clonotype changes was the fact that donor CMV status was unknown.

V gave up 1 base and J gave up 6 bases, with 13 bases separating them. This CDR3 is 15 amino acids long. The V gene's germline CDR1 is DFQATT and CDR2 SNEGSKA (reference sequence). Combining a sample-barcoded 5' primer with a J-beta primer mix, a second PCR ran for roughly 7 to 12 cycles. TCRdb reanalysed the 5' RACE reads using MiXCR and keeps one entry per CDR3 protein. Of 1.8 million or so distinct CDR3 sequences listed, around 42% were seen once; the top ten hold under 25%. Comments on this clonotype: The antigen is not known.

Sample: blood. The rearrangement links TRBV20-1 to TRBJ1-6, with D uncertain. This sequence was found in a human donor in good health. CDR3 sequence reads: CSARGRANRNSPLHF. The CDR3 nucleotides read TGCAGTGCTAGAGGGCGGGCTAATCGTAATTCACCCCTCCACTTT.